A selection of T cell receptor beta chains follows, all from one sample in a study of tumor-infiltrating lymphocytes in primary liver carcinoma. MiXCR, applied by TCRdb to the multiplex PCR reads, yields one record per CDR3 protein. The sample has around 170,000 distinct CDR3 sequences, 50% to 75% seen once; the top ten hold under 75%. What was sequenced was peripheral blood. All receptors come from a man aged 40-50 years with primary liver carcinoma and hepatitis B virus infection. Each CDR3 is given with its conserved first and last residue. D genes are given only for firm matches. Not all rows give a size; the values are once, few, many and, for expanded clones, a class.

v_call	j_call	d_call	clone_size	cdr3_aa	cdr3_nt
TRBV11-3	TRBJ2-1	TRBD1	many	CASSLTGSHEQFF	TGTGCCAGCAGCTTGACAGGGTCGCATGAGCAGTTCTTC
TRBV28	TRBJ2-7	TRBD1	few	CASSTRDSTYYEQYF	TGTGCCAGCAGTACCCGGGACAGTACATACTACGAGCAGTACTTC
TRBV30	TRBJ2-3	-	few	CAWSMGTDTQYF	TGTGCCTGGAGTATGGGCACAGATACGCAGTATTTT
TRBV6-2/TRBV6-3	TRBJ2-7	TRBD1	-	CASTPGQGGNEQYF	TGTGCCAGCACCCCCGGACAGGGAGGCAACGAGCAGTACTTC
TRBV6-1	TRBJ2-6	-	-	CSSSPTSGAGANVLTF	TGTTCCAGCAGCCCCACCTCAGGGGCTGGGGCCAACGTCCTGACTTTC
TRBV4-1	TRBJ2-7	TRBD1	few	CASSHARTGFGYEQYF	TGCGCCAGCAGCCATGCTCGGACAGGGTTTGGCTACGAGCAGTACTTC
TRBV11-2	TRBJ1-1	-	-	CASNWEWTEAFF	TGTGCCAGCAACTGGGAATGGACTGAAGCTTTCTTT
TRBV29-1	TRBJ1-2	-	many	CSARWLANYGYTF	TGCAGCGCCCGATGGCTGGCTAACTATGGCTACACCTTC
TRBV11-2	TRBJ2-5	-	once	CASNFQIERETQYF	TGTGCCAGCAATTTTCAGATCGAGAGGGAGACCCAGTACTTC
TRBV5-1	TRBJ1-1	TRBD1	-	CASSPGQMNTEAFF	TGCGCCAGCAGCCCGGGACAGATGAACACTGAAGCTTTCTTT
TRBV4-1	TRBJ2-3	-	many	CASSQDDSMASTDTQYF	TGCGCCAGCAGCCAAGATGACTCGATGGCTTCCACAGATACGCAGTATTTT
TRBV5-5	TRBJ2-1	TRBD1	-	CASVGTVQEQFF	TGTGCCAGTGTAGGGACAGTCCAGGAGCAGTTCTTC
TRBV5-4	TRBJ2-1	-	few	CASSLDSNNEQFF	TGTGCCAGCAGCTTGGACTCCAACAATGAGCAGTTCTTC
TRBV28	TRBJ2-7	-	few	CASSPRTSYEQYF	TGTGCCAGCAGTCCCCGGACCTCCTACGAGCAGTACTTC